The clone carrying this T cell receptor (beta chain) showed up just a few times. Previously published methods and listed TCR primers were used for the bulk TCR libraries. Each CDR3 protein is one row after TCRdb ran MiXCR on the PCR reads. The sample shows hundreds of thousands of distinct CDR3 sequences, 25% of them seen only once. The sample belongs to a study of molecular identifiers for immune sequencing clone quantification. When naive CD8 T cells were sorted, they were gated as CD8+CD4-CCR7+CD45RA+. The sequence came from a human donor in good health. Some libraries in this study had Jurkat cell RNA spiked in. The sequenced sample was naive CD8+ T cells from blood, with Jurkat cell RNA spiked in. Subset in this sample: FACS-sorted CD8+CD4-CCR7+CD45RA+ naive T cells.

The CDR3 sequence: CASSLSLGVNTEAFF. The CDR3 DNA reads TGTGCCAGCAGCTTGAGTTTGGGGGTGAACACTGAAGCTTTCTTT. The chain links TRBV5-6 to TRBJ1-1; D perhaps matches TRBD1 (5 bases). Trimming took 1 base from V and 0 from J, leaving 10 bases between them. This CDR3 comprises 15 residues. CDR1 SGHDT and CDR2 YYEEEE come from the germline V gene.